This T cell receptor beta chain emerged from a study of shared clonotypes between healthy human individuals. Study-wide background: CD8 memory received one plate per donor, CD8 naive two, CD4 memory three and CD4 naive three. Regarding the study as a whole: Only a few donors were included, so the genetic and exposure-history diversity represented was limited. A reduction in generation probabilities was seen for non-shared clonotypes relative to those shared by all four donors. Generally, estimated richness proved larger in naive subsets than it did in memory subsets.

As for this clone: Its antigen is not known.

TCRdb keeps only in-frame clones here, not all; method: immunoSEQ multiplex PCR. Of roughly 2.1 million clones in the sample, 85% to 95% are singletons; the top ten hold over 1.5%. Positive CCR7 selection of CD45RO-negative cells yielded the naive CD8 cells, and terminally differentiated effector memory CD45RA+ cells were excluded. Trimming pared 3 bases from V and 8 bases from J, leaving 10 bases between. Germline V gene data show CDR1 as LNHDA and CDR2 as SQIVND (reference sequence). This CDR3 spans 12 amino acids. The V and J genes are TRBV19 and TRBJ1-2; D gene ambiguous. Sequencing used naive CD8+ T cells from PBMCs. The clonotype comes from a man aged 18 to 30 in good health. Some clones in this sample may be carry-over from other donors' samples. The CDR3 DNA reads TGTGCCAGTAGTATCCCCCCTTCCGGCTACACCTTC. It yields the protein CASSIPPSGYTF.